These T cell receptor beta chains were read from a single sample in a study of blood T cell repertoires in COVID-19. Sequencing was performed with immunoSEQ multiplex PCR; in TCRdb, only in-frame clones are kept and a portion is missing. The table shows tens of thousands of clones, with nearly 90% occurring only once. Sequenced sample: peripheral blood. These receptors were collected from a human donor with acute or convalescent COVID-19. The donor label of this sample is uncertain. Both conserved end residues are part of each CDR3. The D gene is left open where the match is weak. Some rows mark clone size as missing; the rest say once, few, many or name a class of expanded clone.

d_call,j_call,clone_size,v_call,cdr3_aa,cdr3_nt
TRBD1,TRBJ2-2,once,TRBV7-6,CASSLALRDRGSTGELFF,TGTGCCAGCAGCTTAGCTTTGAGGGACAGGGGAAGCACCGGGGAGCTGTTTTTT
.,TRBJ1-1,.,TRBV4-2,CASSQDRLGRTEAFF,TGTGCCAGCAGCCAAGATCGTTTGGGGAGAACTGAAGCTTTCTTT
.,TRBJ2-2,.,TRBV27,CASSLSWAVNTGELFF,TGTGCCAGCAGTTTATCATGGGCAGTAAACACCGGGGAGCTGTTTTTT
.,TRBJ1-5,few,TRBV15,CATSRPGSRQPQHF,TGTGCCACCAGCAGACCAGGCAGCCGGCAGCCCCAGCATTTT
TRBD2,TRBJ2-3,.,TRBV28,CASSPPLAGETDTQYF,TGTGCCAGCAGTCCCCCTTTAGCGGGGGAAACAGATACGCAGTATTTT
TRBD1,TRBJ2-7,.,TRBV6-5,CASSKDRGEEQYF,TGTGCCAGCAGTAAGGACAGGGGTGAAGAGCAGTACTTC
TRBD2,TRBJ2-2,.,TRBV4-2,CASTSGTSGSMTGELFF,TGTGCCAGTACGTCAGGGACTAGCGGGAGTATGACCGGGGAGCTGTTTTTT
.,TRBJ2-1,.,TRBV7-2,CASSLGYGAYNEQFF,TGTGCCAGCAGCTTAGGTTACGGGGCCTACAATGAGCAGTTCTTC
TRBD2,TRBJ2-7,.,TRBV10-3,CAIRDTTREGREQYF,TGTGCCATCAGGGACACTACGCGGGAGGGCCGTGAGCAGTACTTC
.,TRBJ2-5,.,TRBV5-6,CASSPQGWGETQYF,TGTGCCAGCAGCCCGCAGGGTTGGGGAGAGACCCAGTACTTC
.,TRBJ2-4,.,TRBV21-1,CASSTLARLAKNIQYF,TGTGCCAGCAGCACGCTAGCGAGACTAGCCAAAAACATTCAGTACTTC
TRBD2,TRBJ2-1,.,TRBV7-8,CASTPLAGTSVNEQFF,TGTGCCAGCACCCCACTGGCTGGGACTAGCGTCAATGAGCAGTTCTTC
TRBD2,TRBJ2-2,.,TRBV13,CASSSRLAGGPGMNTGELFF,TGTGCCAGCAGCTCGAGACTAGCGGGAGGGCCGGGGATGAACACCGGGGAGCTGTTTTTT
TRBD2,TRBJ2-3,few,TRBV6-5,CATQRGGAQDTQYF,TGTGCCACGCAGCGCGGGGGGGCGCAGGATACGCAGTATTTT
.,TRBJ2-1,.,TRBV14,CASSRSQPYNEQFF,TGTGCCAGCTCGCGTTCACAGCCCTACAATGAGCAGTTCTTC
.,TRBJ2-3,.,TRBV19,CASNLQGTDTQYF,TGTGCCAGTAATTTACAGGGAACAGATACGCAGTATTTT
TRBD2,TRBJ2-1,.,TRBV3-1/TRBV3-2,CASSQLAAEQFF,TGTGCCAGCAGCCAACTAGCGGCTGAGCAGTTCTTC
.,TRBJ2-3,.,TRBV6-5,CASRTVAGSKDTQYF,TGTGCCAGCAGGACGGTGGCGGGATCGAAAGATACGCAGTATTTT
TRBD1,TRBJ1-1,.,TRBV9,CASSVATGASEAFF,TGTGCCAGCAGCGTAGCAACAGGGGCATCTGAAGCTTTCTTT
.,TRBJ2-5,.,TRBV13,CASSYRPGGNRETQYF,TGTGCCAGCAGCTATCGACCCGGGGGAAATAGGGAGACCCAGTACTTC
.,TRBJ2-1,.,TRBV28,CASSFRPIPGKFF,TGTGCCAGCAGTTTCCGACCCATTCCGGGGAAGTTCTTC
TRBD1,TRBJ1-6,.,TRBV6-1,CASSELQGSSYNSPLHF,TGTGCCAGCAGTGAGTTACAGGGGAGCTCCTATAATTCACCCCTCCACTTT
TRBD2,TRBJ2-1,.,TRBV19,CASSISGRARDEQFF,TGTGCCAGTAGTATTAGCGGGAGGGCACGAGATGAGCAGTTCTTC
.,TRBJ2-2,.,TRBV5-1,CASSGTVTGELFF,TGCGCCAGCAGCGGAACAGTCACCGGGGAGCTGTTTTTT
TRBD1,TRBJ2-1,once,TRBV4-1,CASSQGPTYRDSQFF,TGCGCCAGCAGCCAAGGTCCGACCTACCGGGACAGTCAGTTCTTC
TRBD1,TRBJ1-4,.,TRBV19,CASNRDRRATNEKLFF,TGTGCCAGTAATAGGGACAGGAGGGCAACTAATGAAAAACTGTTTTTT
TRBD1,TRBJ2-7,.,TRBV2,CAGRQGSSYEQYF,TGTGCCGGAAGACAGGGGAGCTCCTACGAGCAGTACTTC
.,TRBJ1-6,.,TRBV7-9,CASGGRSRSYNSPLHF,TGTGCCAGCGGCGGGAGAAGCCGCTCCTATAATTCACCCCTCCACTTT
.,TRBJ1-2,.,TRBV5-4,CASSLDSGLNYGYTF,TGTGCCAGCAGCTTGGACTCAGGGTTAAACTATGGCTACACCTTC
TRBD1,TRBJ1-2,.,TRBV6-1,CASSEAWTGGGYTF,TGTGCCAGCAGTGAAGCCTGGACAGGGGGTGGCTACACCTTC
.,TRBJ2-5,.,TRBV18,CAGGTQETQYF,TGTGCCGGGGGGACCCAAGAGACCCAGTACTTC
.,TRBJ1-1,once,TRBV27,CASSSLGQGGNTEAFF,TGTGCCAGCAGTTCCCTGGGCCAAGGGGGTAACACTGAAGCTTTCTTT
.,TRBJ2-5,.,TRBV7-9,CASSLVSGLETQYF,TGTGCCAGCAGCTTAGTTTCAGGGTTGGAGACCCAGTACTTC
.,TRBJ2-5,.,TRBV7-3,CASSPGHNQETQYF,TGTGCCAGCAGCCCGGGACACAACCAAGAGACCCAGTACTTC
TRBD2,TRBJ2-1,.,TRBV15,CATSRTPGLGTSGFSYNEQFF,TGTGCCACCAGCAGAACCCCAGGCCTAGGGACTAGCGGGTTCTCCTACAATGAGCAGTTCTTC
.,TRBJ2-6,.,TRBV5-1,CASSLVEARSGANVLTF,TGCGCCAGCAGCTTGGTAGAGGCACGGTCGGGGGCCAACGTCCTGACTTTC
.,TRBJ2-5,.,TRBV29-1,CSVDQGTKTQYF,TGCAGCGTTGATCAGGGAACGAAGACCCAGTACTTC
.,TRBJ1-2,.,TRBV29-1,CSVGQGIAGYTF,TGCAGCGTTGGGCAGGGGATTGCTGGCTACACCTTC
TRBD2,TRBJ2-5,.,TRBV4-1,CASSLPSGRSETQYF,TGCGCCAGCAGCCTTCCTAGCGGGAGGAGCGAGACCCAGTACTTC
TRBD2,TRBJ2-5,.,TRBV28,CASRPYSGRAVETQYF,TGTGCCAGCAGACCTTATAGCGGGAGGGCCGTAGAGACCCAGTACTTC
.,TRBJ2-5,.,TRBV4-2,CASSSSGYQETQYF,TGTGCCAGCAGCAGCAGCGGGTACCAAGAGACCCAGTACTTC
.,TRBJ2-7,.,TRBV5-4,CASSPQTGNGYEQYF,TGTGCCAGCAGCCCACAGACAGGTAACGGCTACGAGCAGTACTTC
TRBD2,TRBJ2-2,.,TRBV6-1,CASSESLAGAGELFF,TGTGCCAGCAGTGAAAGTCTAGCGGGGGCCGGGGAGCTGTTTTTT
.,TRBJ1-1,.,TRBV5-1,CATQGEAAEAFF,TGCGCCACCCAGGGTGAGGCTGCTGAAGCTTTCTTT
.,TRBJ1-1,.,TRBV6-5,CASSSILEKTEAFF,TGTGCCAGCAGTTCCATCTTAGAGAAGACTGAAGCTTTCTTT
TRBD2,TRBJ2-2,.,TRBV10-1,CASSAHGTSGAKTGELFF,TGCGCCAGCAGTGCCCACGGGACTAGCGGGGCAAAAACCGGGGAGCTGTTTTTT
.,TRBJ2-2,once,TRBV2,CASSPLGSAGELFF,TGTGCCAGCAGTCCTCTCGGGTCTGCCGGGGAGCTGTTTTTT
TRBD1,TRBJ1-1,few,TRBV29-1,CSVTGGMNTEAFF,TGCAGCGTTACAGGGGGGATGAACACTGAAGCTTTCTTT
TRBD1,TRBJ2-7,.,TRBV6-6,CASRPSDRSSYEQYF,TGTGCCAGCAGACCTTCGGACAGGAGCTCCTACGAGCAGTACTTC
.,TRBJ1-2,few,TRBV19,CASRTRGGNYGYTF,TGTGCCAGTAGGACGAGGGGGGGAAACTATGGCTACACCTTC
.,TRBJ2-3,once,TRBV9,CASSVADRWSTQYF,TGTGCCAGCAGCGTAGCGGACAGATGGTCGACGCAGTATTTT
TRBD1,TRBJ1-2,.,TRBV4-3,CASSQAHAQGVIYGYTF,TGCGCCAGCAGCCAAGCACACGCACAGGGGGTTATCTATGGCTACACCTTC
TRBD2,TRBJ2-7,.,TRBV7-8,CASSPRGTSGSYEQYF,TGTGCCAGCAGCCCCCGTGGGACTAGCGGTTCCTACGAGCAGTACTTC
TRBD1,TRBJ1-1,.,TRBV3-1/TRBV3-2,CASSPGWQGAAFF,TGTGCCAGCAGCCCAGGGTGGCAGGGGGCGGCTTTCTTT
TRBD1,TRBJ1-2,.,TRBV18,CASSPGTDHGYTF,TGTGCCAGCTCACCAGGGACAGACCATGGCTACACCTTC
.,TRBJ1-1,.,TRBV7-5,CARSLVRGGGTEAFF,TGTGCCAGAAGCTTAGTCAGAGGGGGCGGCACTGAAGCTTTCTTT
.,TRBJ2-7,.,TRBV3-1/TRBV3-2,CASSQPHGSEQYF,TGTGCCAGCAGCCAACCCCATGGGAGCGAGCAGTACTTC